This T cell receptor (beta chain) was identified during a study of blood T cells in healthy people across ages. Study-wide background: About one barcoded beta molecule per two T cells came from capture by template switching. Study-level findings and limits: Both naive CD4+ cell counts and diversity were greater in long-lived donors than in aged donors.

A second roughly 6 to 11 cycle PCR used barcoded and J-beta primers. A template-switch adaptor that had 12 random nucleotides put a tag on each cDNA molecule. In TCRdb, the 5' RACE reads were re-called with MiXCR into one record per CDR3 protein. Of hundreds of thousands of distinct CDR3 sequences in the sample, approximately 25% were seen once. The length of the CDR3 is 17 residues. Trimming took off 0 bases at V and 0 bases at J, with 12 bases between the two ends. Germline V lookup: CDR1 LGHNA, CDR2 YNFKEQ. This clonotype has more than one count but fewer than ten. Its antigen remains unknown. A further study also used this sample, focusing on T cells of mothers and their children.

The sequence was obtained from a boy younger than 18 in good health. The gene calls are TRBV4-2 and TRBJ2-1, with D tentatively TRBD1 (5 bases). Specimen: blood. CDR3 sequence reads: CASSQEAQASSYNEQFF. Here the CDR3 DNA reads TGTGCCAGCAGCCAAGAAGCACAGGCGAGCTCCTACAATGAGCAGTTCTTC.